The clone carrying this T cell receptor (beta chain) was counted at least ten times. Germline V gene sequence: CDR1 SGHRS, CDR2 YFSETQ. The V end was cut by 0 bases, the J end by 3 bases, with 4 bases between. The CDR3 covers 12 residues. This sample was taken from a study of neurological immune-mediated disorders. The making of cDNA relied on 5'RACE with 10-nucleotide random UMIs. Sequencing runs each generated in excess of 160 million TCR-beta sequences derived from 15-18 subjects. TCRdb reanalysed the 5' RACE reads using MiXCR and keeps one entry per CDR3 protein. Of 80,000 to 100,000 distinct CDR3 sequences listed, approximately 4% were seen once; the top ten hold about 2.9%.

This sequence joins TRBV5-1 and TRBJ2-7, with unresolved D. The receptor comes from a woman aged 45-65 years with multiple sclerosis. Sequences were obtained from PBMCs. The CDR3 region has the DNA TGCGCCAGCAGCTTGGATTTCTACGAGCAGTACTTC. Encoded protein: CASSLDFYEQYF.